This passage covers 24 T cell receptor beta chains from one sample sequenced in a study of cytomegalovirus exposure and HLA in healthy donors. It was with 60 Vbeta and 13 Jbeta primers that the PCR ran. The assay was immunoSEQ multiplex PCR, and TCRdb's table has in-frame clones only and misses some. This sample contains 110,000 to 150,000 clones. Sequences were obtained from PBMCs. The receptors derive from a male donor in good health and CMV-seronegative.

This rearrangement joins TRBV7-9 to TRBJ2-7, with TRBD2 identical over 15 bases. The germline gives CDR1 SEHNR, CDR2 FQNEAQ (reference sequence). V was pared by 4 bases and J by 0 bases, with 4 bases of the junction left unmatched. CDR3 length equals 17 residues. The chain's CDR3 is CASSSGTSGRSSYEQYF. The DNA for the CDR3 is TGTGCCAGCAGCTCAGGGACTAGCGGGAGGAGCTCCTACGAGCAGTACTTC.

Note on this clone: Other DNA sequences in this specimen translate into the identical CDR3. The chain carries TRBV6-5 and TRBJ1-2; 7 nucleotides agree with TRBD1. Looked up from germline, CDR1 is MNHEY and CDR2 is SVGAGI. The CDR3 is 14 amino acids. Losses at the gene ends were 0 bases for V and 4 bases for J; bases not matched to a gene: 2. The CDR3 protein is CASSYSRTGYGYTF. The CDR3 DNA sequence: TGTGCCAGCAGTTACTCGAGGACAGGCTATGGCTACACCTTC.

This sequence joins TRBV28 and TRBJ1-1; D not certain. The CDR3 spans 12 residues. Germline CDR1 and CDR2: MDHEN and SYDVKM. Trimming took off 2 bases at V and 8 bases at J, with 9 bases between the two ends. The CDR3 DNA is TGTGCCAGCAGTTTAACCTCCGGGGAAGCTTTCTTT. Translated: CASSLTSGEAFF.

The chain combines TRBV2 with TRBJ2-6; 12 bases match TRBD2. Germline-derived CDR1 and CDR2 are SNHLY and FYNNEI. Germline trimming cut 7 bases from V and 2 bases from J; bases unmatched to any gene: 3. This CDR3 has 16 residues. The chain's CDR3 is CASTSGGAAGANVLTF. The CDR3 coding sequence is TGTGCCAGCACTAGCGGGGGGGCAGCTGGGGCCAACGTCCTGACTTTC.

The chain combines TRBV6-5 with TRBJ2-1; 10 bases match TRBD2. This CDR3 spans 15 amino acids. V lost 2 bases and J lost 5; bases outside the gene matches: 3. Germline loops: CDR1 MNHEY, CDR2 SVGAGI. In DNA, the CDR3 is TGTGCCAGCAGTTACATACTAGCGGGGAACAATGAGCAGTTCTTC. Its protein product is CASSYILAGNNEQFF.

The chain links TRBV6-5 to TRBJ2-3, with a weak D call TRBD2 (6 bases). V dropped 4 bases and J dropped 0 bases, with 11 bases sitting between them. The CDR3 is 15 amino acids. The germline V gene has CDR1 MNHEY and CDR2 SVGAGI. For the CDR3, the DNA is TGTGCCAGCAGTTGGCGGGGATCTAGCACAGATACGCAGTATTTT. Protein: CASSWRGSSTDTQYF.

The chain employs TRBV7-8 and TRBJ1-1, with a possible D match to TRBD1 (5 bases). The germline gives CDR1 SGHVS, CDR2 FQNEAQ. The CDR3 is 15 residues long. The V end was cut by 3 bases, the J end by 1 base, with 12 bases between. The CDR3 sequence is CASSFRETENTEAFF. The CDR3 region has the DNA TGTGCCAGCAGCTTCCGGGAGACAGAGAACACTGAAGCTTTCTTT.

The V call is TRBV2, the J call TRBJ1-5; the D is unclear. V was shortened by 7 bases and J by 6 bases, with 13 bases between the two germline ends. Per the germline V gene, CDR1 is SNHLY and CDR2 is FYNNEI. This CDR3 spans 13 amino acids. The CDR3 reads CASKYQIFQPQHF. CDR3 nucleotides: TGTGCCAGCAAGTACCAGATCTTTCAGCCCCAGCATTTT. Full variable domain (missing parts from reference TRBV2 and TRBJ1-5): EPEVTQTPSHQVTQMGQEVILRCVPISNHLYFYWYRQILGQKVEFLVSFYNNEISEKSEIFDDQFSVERPDGSNFTLKIRSTKLEDSAMYFCASKYQIFQPQHFGDGTRLSIL.

The CDR3 loop reads CASSAQGWRNQPQHF. The CDR3 region has the DNA TGTGCCAGCAGTGCACAGGGCTGGCGCAATCAGCCCCAGCATTTT. This sequence joins TRBV2 and TRBJ1-5; D is perhaps TRBD1 (6 bases). Germline CDR1 reads SNHLY; CDR2 reads FYNNEI. This CDR3 contains 15 residues. Trimming pared 4 bases from V and 2 bases from J, leaving 12 bases between.

V and J are TRBV9 and TRBJ1-1; tentative D call: TRBD1 (6 bases). The ends were cut back, 3 bases at V and 1 base at J, with 13 bases in the middle. Germline V CDR1 and CDR2: SGDLS, YYNGEE. CDR3 length: 15 amino acids. The CDR3 bases are TGTGCCAGCAGCGGGACAGCTGACCGGAACACTGAAGCTTTCTTT. Amino acid sequence: CASSGTADRNTEAFF.

The CDR3 sequence is CASSVERGGKGNTEAFF. CDR3 nucleotides: TGTGCCAGCAGCGTAGAGAGGGGGGGTAAAGGGAACACTGAAGCTTTCTTT. This sequence joins TRBV9 and TRBJ1-1; TRBD1 is a possible D gene (6 bases). This CDR3 contains 17 residues. Per the germline V gene, CDR1 is SGDLS and CDR2 is YYNGEE. The germline V and J ends were trimmed by 0 bases and 1 base, with 16 bases remaining between them.

The rearrangement uses TRBV14 and TRBJ2-3, with 9 positions matching TRBD2. This CDR3 is 18 amino acids long. The V gene's germline CDR1 is SGHDN and CDR2 FVKESK. Unmatched junction bases numbered 10, after V lost 2 bases and J lost 1 base. CDR3 nucleotides: TGTGCCAGCAGCCAATACCTCCTCGCGGGGGGGGGCACAGATACGCAGTATTTT. Translated, it gives CASSQYLLAGGGTDTQYF. Variable domain in full (rest from reference TRBV14 and TRBJ2-3): EAGVTQFPSHSVIEKGQTVTLRCDPISGHDNLYWYRRVMGKEIKFLLHFVKESKQDESGMPNNRFLAERTGGTYSTLKVQPAELEDSGVYFCASSQYLLAGGGTDTQYFGPGTRLTVL.

V is TRBV4-2 and J is TRBJ2-3; weak D call: TRBD2 (5 bases). The germline V and J ends were trimmed by 3 bases and 4 bases, with 11 bases remaining between them. CDR1 and CDR2 (germline): LGHNA, YNFKEQ. The CDR3 is 14 residues long. For the CDR3, the DNA is TGTGCCAGCAGCCAGGCAACTAGGGCAGATACGCAGTATTTT. This translates into CASSQATRADTQYF.

The rearrangement joins TRBV5-4 to TRBJ2-1; D is undetermined. From germline, CDR1 is SGHNT and CDR2 YYREEE (reference sequence). V lost 3 bases to trimming and J lost 8 bases, with 9 bases between them. The CDR3 has 12 residues. The CDR3 region is CASSSSPDEQFF. The CDR3 DNA is TGTGCCAGCAGCTCGTCTCCAGATGAGCAGTTCTTC.

Remarks on this clone: Distinct nucleotide sequences in the sample also encode this CDR3. The chain carries TRBV18 and TRBJ2-5; D unresolved. Germline lookup yields CDR1 KGHSH and CDR2 LQKENI. CDR3 length: 12 residues. Trimming stripped 3 bases from V and 4 bases from J, with 6 bases between. The CDR3 is CASSPGGETQYF. The CDR3 bases are TGTGCCAGCTCACCCGGTGGAGAGACCCAGTACTTC. Variable domain in full (rest from reference TRBV18 and TRBJ2-5): NAGVMQNPRHLVRRRGQEARLRCSPMKGHSHVYWYRQLPEEGLKFMVYLQKENIIDESGMPKERFSAEFPKEGPSILRIQQVVRGDSAAYFCASSPGGETQYFGPGTRLLVL.

The chain links TRBV9 to TRBJ2-3; D unresolved. V was cut by 4 bases and J by 2 bases, with 23 bases left in between. There are 18 residues in the CDR3. Germline-derived CDR1 and CDR2 are SGDLS and YYNGEE. This CDR3 is CASSPPMEPYLDTDTQYF. The CDR3 DNA reads TGTGCCAGCAGCCCCCCCATGGAGCCCTACCTTGACACAGATACGCAGTATTTT.

The gene calls are TRBV5-1 and TRBJ1-1; a weak D match, TRBD1 (6 bases). This CDR3 has 14 amino acids. V lost 3 bases to trimming and J lost 4 bases, with 13 bases between them. Germline lookup yields CDR1 SGHRS and CDR2 YFSETQ. CDR3 loop: CASSSKGQSTEAFF. CDR3 coding DNA: TGCGCCAGCAGCTCGAAAGGACAGAGCACTGAAGCTTTCTTT.

The chain recombines TRBV7-6 with TRBJ2-5, with D hard to call. This CDR3 comprises 13 residues. V was clipped by 1 base and J by 5 bases, with 8 bases between them. Germline CDR1 reads SGHVS; CDR2 reads FNYEAQ. DNA of the CDR3: TGTGCCAGCAGCTTAGTTGCGTTTGAGACCCAGTACTTC. Residues: CASSLVAFETQYF.

The chain has TRBV7-8 and TRBJ1-5; D gene uncertain. Trimming stripped 2 bases from V and 9 bases from J, with 8 bases between. Germline loops: CDR1 SGHVS, CDR2 FQNEAQ. The CDR3 has 12 amino acids. The CDR3 sequence: CASSLHRGPQHF. The CDR3, as DNA: TGTGCCAGCAGCTTACATCGCGGGCCCCAGCATTTT.

This chain uses TRBV5-1 with TRBJ1-1, with unresolved D. This CDR3 contains 16 residues. CDR1 is SGHRS, CDR2 YFSETQ, per germline. V was shortened by 7 bases and J by 0 bases, with 19 bases between the two germline ends. The CDR3 DNA reads as TGCGCCAGCTCCCATGGTTTGTATCCTATGAACACTGAAGCTTTCTTT. This sequence encodes CASSHGLYPMNTEAFF.

V usage is TRBV7-6 and J usage is TRBJ2-7; no firm D call. V gave up 2 bases and J gave up 2 bases, with 7 bases separating them. The CDR3 spans 13 residues. Germline lookup yields CDR1 SGHVS and CDR2 FNYEAQ. CDR3 in DNA: TGTGCCAGCAGCTTACGGGTGGCCTACGAGCAGTACTTC. Encoded protein: CASSLRVAYEQYF.

V usage is TRBV4-3 and J usage is TRBJ2-3; possibly TRBD1 for D (6 bases). CDR1 and CDR2 (germline): LGHNA, YSLEER. This CDR3 is built from 16 residues. Trimming cost V 0 bases and J 3 bases, with 13 bases left between them. In DNA form, the CDR3 reads TGCGCCAGCAGCCAAGATAGTCGCAGGGGAACAGATACGCAGTATTTT. This encodes CASSQDSRRGTDTQYF.

This chain joins TRBV4-1 and TRBJ1-2; 7 bases map to TRBD1. V gave up 0 bases and J gave up 12 bases; unmatched junction bases: 4. CDR1 and CDR2 (germline): MGHRA, YSYEKL. The CDR3 length is 12 residues. CDR3 coding DNA: TGCGCCAGCAGCCAAGAGGAGACAGGGAACACCTTC. Protein: CASSQEETGNTF.

In DNA form, the CDR3 reads TGCGCCAGCTTCCAGAACACTGAAGCTTTCTTT. It translates to CASFQNTEAFF. The chain recombines TRBV10-2 with TRBJ1-1; no definite D call. The V end was cut by 8 bases, the J end by 1 base, with 5 bases between. Germline loops: CDR1 WSHSY, CDR2 SAAADI. The CDR3 has 11 residues.